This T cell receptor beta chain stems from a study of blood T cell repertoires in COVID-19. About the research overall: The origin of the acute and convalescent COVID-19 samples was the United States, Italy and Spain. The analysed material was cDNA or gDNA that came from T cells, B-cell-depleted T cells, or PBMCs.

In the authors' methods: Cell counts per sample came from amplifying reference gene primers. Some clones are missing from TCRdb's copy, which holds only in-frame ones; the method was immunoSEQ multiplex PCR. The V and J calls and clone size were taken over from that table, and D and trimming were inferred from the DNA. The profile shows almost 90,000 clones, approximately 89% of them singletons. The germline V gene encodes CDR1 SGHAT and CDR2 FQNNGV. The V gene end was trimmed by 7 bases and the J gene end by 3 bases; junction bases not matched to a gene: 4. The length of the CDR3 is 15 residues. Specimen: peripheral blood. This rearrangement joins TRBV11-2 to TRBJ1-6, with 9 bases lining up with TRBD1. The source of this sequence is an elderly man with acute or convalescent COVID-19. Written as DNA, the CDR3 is TGTGCCAGCAACGGACAGGGGTTCTATAATTCACCCCTCCACTTT. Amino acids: CASNGQGFYNSPLHF.